This T cell receptor beta chain appears in the sequencing data of a study of blood T cells in healthy people across ages. The CDR3 is 15 amino acids. Germline CDR1 reads SEHNR; CDR2 reads FQNEAQ (reference sequence). With 1 base clipped from V and 6 bases from J, the junction kept 6 bases outside the gene matches. This clonotype was observed once. The use of a sample-barcoded 5' primer and a J-beta primer mix characterized a second PCR of roughly 6 to 11 cycles. MiXCR, applied by TCRdb to the 5' RACE reads, yields one record per CDR3 protein. The sample shows just over 800,000 distinct CDR3 sequences, 62% of them seen only once.

This chain joins TRBV7-9 and TRBJ1-2, with 9 bases aligning to TRBD1. The TCR was taken from a man aged 30-40 years in good health. The sample comprised blood. CDR3: CASSLVRDRVDGYTF. For the CDR3, the DNA is TGTGCCAGCAGCTTAGTTCGGGACAGGGTTGATGGCTACACCTTC.